The following is a T cell receptor beta chain sequence with its context. A J-beta primer mix and a sample-barcoded 5' primer were used in a second PCR of roughly 7 to 12 cycles. A template-switch adaptor with 12 random nucleotides tagged each cDNA molecule. One entry per CDR3 protein results from TCRdb running MiXCR on the 5' RACE reads. Of under 2 million distinct CDR3 sequences in the sample, around 36% were seen once. V lost 0 bases and J 7 bases, leaving 9 bases between the germline ends. The CDR3 is 13 residues long. CDR1 and CDR2 from the germline V gene are SGDLS and YYNGEE. This sample stems from a study of blood T cells in healthy people across ages.

The TCR sequence derives from a woman aged 25-40 years in good health. Sequenced input: blood. V is TRBV9 and J is TRBJ2-3, with no clear D. CDR3 DNA: TGTGCCAGCAGCGTAGGTGCTGGAAATACGCAGTATTTT. Residues: CASSVGAGNTQYF.